A single sample gave rise to the 27 T cell receptor beta chains below, sequenced in a study of blood T cell repertoires in COVID-19 (TCRdb year 2020). The receptor library was made with the immunoSEQ multiplex PCR assay. In its TCRdb copy, this immuneACCESS table keeps in-frame sequences only and misses some clones. Where compared with another copy, unresolved V genes explain less than half of these, and the others have no known cause. The sample data list about 200,000 clones, and around nine tenths of these were observed just once. Together, the top ten hold approximately 0.7% of the sample. Sequencing was carried out using peripheral blood. These TCRs come from a man aged 40-49 years with acute or convalescent COVID-19.

V gene TRBV28 combines with J gene TRBJ2-7; 10 nucleotides match TRBD2. V lost 2 bases, J lost 5 bases, and 6 bases stayed unmatched. The germline V gene encodes CDR1 MDHEN and CDR2 SYDVKM. The CDR3 has 15 residues. This CDR3 reads CASSLPSSGRHEQYF. CDR3 DNA: TGTGCCAGCAGTTTACCCTCTAGCGGGAGACACGAGCAGTACTTC.

The chain uses TRBV6-2 or TRBV6-3 and TRBJ2-1, with D unresolved. Per the germline V gene, CDR1 is MNHEY and CDR2 is SVGEGT. V lost 0 bases and J 6 bases, leaving 9 bases between the germline ends. The CDR3 totals 14 residues. CDR3 protein: CASSYSVVFNEQFF. DNA for the CDR3: TGTGCCAGCAGTTACTCGGTAGTTTTCAATGAGCAGTTCTTC.

The chain uses TRBV30 and TRBJ1-4; perhaps TRBD1 as D (6 bases). This CDR3 comprises 17 residues. Germline values: CDR1 GTSNPN, CDR2 SVGIG (reference sequence). Trimming left V 0 bases short and J 6 bases short, with 20 bases between. As DNA, the CDR3 is TGTGCCTGGAGTGTAATGGGTCAGGGGAAGGTTCATGAAAAACTGTTTTTT. Its translation: CAWSVMGQGKVHEKLFF.

This chain connects TRBV28 to TRBJ1-5; 7 bases match TRBD1. The CDR3 runs to 18 residues. Germline V gene sequence: CDR1 MDHEN, CDR2 SYDVKM. V was pared by 5 bases and J by 0 bases, with 13 bases of the junction left unmatched. In DNA, the CDR3 is TGTGCCAGCAGTCTCGCCGCGATGACAGGGTATAGCAATCAGCCCCAGCATTTT. It yields the protein CASSLAAMTGYSNQPQHF.

The chain carries TRBV5-5 and TRBJ2-7; D possibly corresponds to TRBD2 (6 bases). This CDR3 is 11 amino acids long. Germline CDR1 SGHKS, CDR2 YYEKEE (reference sequence). Trimming cost V 2 bases and J 13 bases, with 13 bases left between them. Here the CDR3 DNA reads TGTGCCAGCAGCTTATCGACTAGAGATTACTTC. Translated: CASSLSTRDYF.

The rearrangement joins TRBV9 to TRBJ2-1; no reliable D call. There are 15 residues in the CDR3. The V end was cut by 4 bases, the J end by 7 bases, with 18 bases between. The germline gives CDR1 SGDLS, CDR2 YYNGEE. This CDR3 reads CASSPQGHPGNEQFF. The CDR3 DNA reads as TGTGCCAGCAGCCCACAAGGCCATCCCGGGAATGAGCAGTTCTTC.

CDR3 DNA sequence: TGTGCCAGCAGTGCGTCGGGACAGGGGGACCCCTACGAGCAGTACTTC. Protein product: CASSASGQGDPYEQYF. This chain uses TRBV6-1 with TRBJ2-7; TRBD1 matches at 11 bases. The germline gives CDR1 MNHNS, CDR2 SASEGT. The CDR3 extends over 16 amino acids. The J segment lost 2 bases and the V segment lost 4 bases, leaving 7 bases of the junction unmatched.

This chain links TRBV29-1 with TRBJ2-1, with 11 bases that match TRBD2. From germline, CDR1 is SQVTM and CDR2 ANQGSEA. The CDR3 consists of 15 residues. Germline trimming cut 6 bases from V and 4 bases from J; bases unmatched to any gene: 8. Written as DNA, the CDR3 is TGCAGCGTGAAGCCCGGGACTAGCGGTTACAATGAGCAGTTCTTC. This encodes CSVKPGTSGYNEQFF.

The chain uses TRBV5-1 and TRBJ1-3, with TRBD1 matching over 9 bases. The CDR3 length is 15 residues. V shed 3 bases, J shed 2 bases, and the junction held 3 bases outside the gene matches. The germline V gene has CDR1 SGHRS and CDR2 YFSETQ. This chain's CDR3 is CASSSGTGTGNTIYF. In DNA, the CDR3 is TGCGCCAGCAGCTCAGGGACAGGGACTGGAAACACCATATATTTT.

V gene TRBV7-2 combines with J gene TRBJ2-5; weak D call: TRBD2 (5 bases). The V end lost 5 bases, the J end lost 14 bases, and 21 bases lay between the germline ends. CDR3 size: 13 residues. Germline V gene data show CDR1 as SGHTA and CDR2 as FQGNSA. The chain's CDR3 is CASSRGPDSFPYF. CDR3 DNA: TGTGCCAGCAGCAGAGGCCCGGACTCTTTTCCTTACTTC.

The rearrangement joins TRBV28 to TRBJ2-7; tentative D call: TRBD1 (6 bases). This CDR3 contains 12 residues. The ends were cut back, 2 bases at V and 9 bases at J, with 11 bases in the middle. Germline V gene sequence: CDR1 MDHEN, CDR2 SYDVKM. This CDR3 is CASSLQGLVQYF. In DNA form, the CDR3 reads TGTGCCAGCAGTTTACAGGGGTTGGTGCAGTACTTC.

This clone was seen a handful of times. J is TRBJ2-7 and V is TRBV3-1 (or the pseudogene TRBV3-2), with 9 bases aligning to TRBD2. V trimming: 0 bases; J trimming: 3 bases; junction bases outside the gene matches: 3. Germline CDR1 LGHDT, CDR2 YNNKEL (reference sequence). The CDR3 has 15 residues. The CDR3 protein is CASSQESGGYYEQYF. CDR3 sequence (DNA): TGTGCCAGCAGCCAAGAGAGCGGGGGGTACTACGAGCAGTACTTC.

V and J are TRBV7-2 and TRBJ2-4, with D possibly TRBD1 on 5 matching bases. Trimming removed 6 bases at V and 6 bases at J, with 9 bases between. The CDR3 totals 12 residues. Germline CDR1 SGHTA, CDR2 FQGNSA. The CDR3 nucleotides are TGTGCCAGCAGGTCGACAGCAAACATTCAGTACTTC. It yields the protein CASRSTANIQYF.

This rearrangement joins TRBV19 to TRBJ2-3; possible D gene TRBD2, 6 bases. The CDR3 sequence is 15 residues long. Germline V gene data show CDR1 as LNHDA and CDR2 as SQIVND (reference sequence). The V gene lost 5 bases and the J gene lost 2 bases, with 14 bases spanning the gap. CDR3 protein: CASSAPSELTDTQYF. CDR3 DNA: TGTGCCAGTAGTGCTCCTAGCGAGCTCACAGATACGCAGTATTTT. The full variable domain, its missing parts supplied by reference TRBV19 and TRBJ2-3, is DGGITQSPKYLFRKEGQNVTLSCEQNLNHDAMYWYRQDPGQGLRLIYYSQIVNDFQKGDIAEGYSVSREKKESFPLTVTSAQKNPTAFYLCASSAPSELTDTQYFGPGTRLTVL.

The chain links TRBV5-1 to TRBJ2-3, with D possibly TRBD2 on 6 matching bases. There are 17 residues in the CDR3. Trimming shortened V by 0 bases and J by 1 base, and 15 bases separated the two germline ends. Germline lookup yields CDR1 SGHRS and CDR2 YFSETQ. CDR3 coding DNA: TGCGCCAGCAGCTTGGCCGTGGGCGGGGTGGGCACAGATACGCAGTATTTT. This encodes CASSLAVGGVGTDTQYF.

The J gene is TRBJ1-1, the V gene TRBV28; 9 bases map to TRBD1. The germline CDR1 and CDR2 sequences are MDHEN and SYDVKM. V lost 6 bases, J lost 6 bases, and 5 bases stayed unmatched. This CDR3 contains 13 residues. CDR3 sequence reads: CASSRDRASEAFF. As DNA, the CDR3 is TGTGCCAGCAGCAGGGACAGGGCCTCTGAAGCTTTCTTT. The full variable domain, in which reference TRBV28 and TRBJ1-1 provide the parts outside the CDR3, is DVKVTQSSRYLVKRTGEKVFLECVQDMDHENMFWYRQDPGLGLRLIYFSYDVKMKEKGDIPEGYSVSREKKERFSLILESASTNQTSMYLCASSRDRASEAFFGQGTRLTVV.

The genes are TRBV24-1 and TRBJ2-7; tentatively, D is TRBD1 (5 bases). V was shortened by 4 bases and J by 2 bases, with 17 bases between the two germline ends. CDR3 size: 16 residues. Per germline, CDR1 KGHDR and CDR2 SFDVKD. Here the CDR3 DNA reads TGTGCCACCAGTGACCGTACGACAGTTAAAACCTACGAGCAGTACTTC. Translating it yields CATSDRTTVKTYEQYF.

This clone was counted a single time. The genes are TRBV6-5 and TRBJ2-7, with TRBD1 matching over 8 bases. Per germline, CDR1 MNHEY and CDR2 SVGAGI. This CDR3 spans 15 amino acids. After removal of 2 bases from V and 4 bases from J, the junction contained 7 bases not matched to a gene. CDR3 in amino acids: CASSYQDRDTYEQYF. The CDR3 nucleotides are TGTGCCAGCAGTTACCAGGACAGGGACACTTACGAGCAGTACTTC.

This clone was picked up one time. The identical CDR3 is also encoded by other nucleotide sequences in the sample. V is TRBV7-9 and J is TRBJ1-5; D gene uncertain. CDR3 size: 12 residues. Trimming left V 5 bases short and J 4 bases short, with 6 bases between. Germline CDR1 reads SEHNR; CDR2 reads FQNEAQ (reference sequence). The CDR3 bases are TGTGCCAGCAGCCCGGGGAATCAGCCCCAGCATTTT. This encodes CASSPGNQPQHF.

This clone was seen only once. V usage is TRBV24-1 and J usage is TRBJ2-2; 7 bases match TRBD1. This CDR3 comprises 12 residues. CDR1 and CDR2 (germline): KGHDR, SFDVKD. Losses at the gene ends were 9 bases for V and 5 bases for J; bases not matched to a gene: 2. CDR3 nucleotide sequence: TGTGCCACCTACAGGGGAACCGGGGAGCTGTTTTTT. Encoded protein: CATYRGTGELFF.

This clone was detected a few times. The chain is built from TRBV5-1 and TRBJ2-7, with 10 bases aligning to TRBD2. The CDR3 contains 13 residues. The V gene's germline CDR1 is SGHRS and CDR2 YFSETQ. Trimming at V came to 5 bases and at J to 1 base, leaving 0 bases not matched to a gene. In DNA form, the CDR3 reads TGCGCCAGCAGGGGACTAGCGTCCTACGAGCAGTACTTC. This gives the protein CASRGLASYEQYF.

V usage is TRBV4-2 and J usage is TRBJ2-4; D not resolved. The germline V and J ends were trimmed by 0 bases and 8 bases, with 5 bases remaining between them. The V gene's germline CDR1 is LGHNA and CDR2 YNFKEQ. The CDR3 runs to 12 residues. The CDR3 bases are TGTGCCAGCAGCCAAGATCGAGACATTCAGTACTTC. Protein: CASSQDRDIQYF.

J is TRBJ1-1 and V is TRBV4-2, with D unclear. Germline V gene data show CDR1 as LGHNA and CDR2 as YNFKEQ. The CDR3 covers 15 residues. Between the trimmed V and J ends, which lost 1 base and 3 bases, there was a span of 12 bases. This CDR3 reads CASSQGAHQDTEAFF. CDR3 DNA sequence: TGTGCCAGCAGCCAAGGGGCTCATCAAGACACTGAAGCTTTCTTT.

The chain carries TRBV28 and TRBJ1-4, with D tentatively TRBD1 (6 bases). Germline lookup yields CDR1 MDHEN and CDR2 SYDVKM. This CDR3 contains 14 residues. The V end was cut by 6 bases, the J end by 11 bases, with 19 bases between. CDR3 protein: CASRPGHLIGKLFF. CDR3 sequence (DNA): TGTGCCAGCAGGCCGGGACACCTTATCGGGAAACTGTTTTTT.

This clone was found once. The chain recombines TRBV7-8 with TRBJ2-1, with D maybe TRBD1 (6 bases). Germline V gene data show CDR1 as SGHVS and CDR2 as FQNEAQ. V lost 3 bases to trimming and J lost 3 bases, with 9 bases between them. The CDR3 loop spans 14 amino acids. In nucleotides, the CDR3 is TGTGCCAGCAGCTTCCGGGACAACTACAATGAGCAGTTCTTC. Encoded protein: CASSFRDNYNEQFF.

The chain couples TRBV20-1 to TRBJ2-2, with 16 positions matching TRBD2. Trimming cost V 3 bases and J 8 bases; bases outside gene matches: 18. This CDR3 spans 20 amino acids. Germline assignment: CDR1 DFQATT and CDR2 SNEGSKA (reference sequence). Here the CDR3 reads CSASAPRGTSGRALQGELFF. The CDR3 region has the DNA TGCAGTGCTAGTGCTCCCCGAGGGACTAGCGGGAGGGCCTTGCAAGGGGAGCTGTTTTTT.

This chain links TRBV10-3 with TRBJ2-7; the D is unclear. Germline CDR1 ENHRY, CDR2 SYGVKD. The CDR3 is made up of 14 amino acids. Deletions cut 0 bases from V and 4 bases from J, with 10 bases between. This chain's CDR3 is CAISESARSYEQYF. The CDR3 bases are TGTGCCATCAGTGAGTCGGCCAGATCGTACGAGCAGTACTTC.